The rows below give T cell receptor beta chains drawn from one sample of a study of graft-versus-host responses after intestinal transplantation. The data were produced by immunoSEQ multiplex PCR, yet TCRdb's version contains in-frame clones alone and is incomplete. The top ten clones hold 3.5% to 4% of a sample with 40,000 or so clones, approximately 95% of them seen once. The input for sequencing was PBMCs, taken around 720 days after intestinal transplantation. The receptor source for this set is a human patient who received an intestinal transplant, so some T cells may come from the graft donor. CDR3s include the opening cysteine and the closing phenylalanine or tryptophan. The D gene is left open where the match is weak. The listing skips clone size in some rows; elsewhere it reads once, few, many or a size class.

J gene | V gene | D gene | clone size | CDR3 DNA | CDR3 protein
TRBJ2-5 | TRBV14 | . | . | TGTGCCAGCAGCCAGGGTGGGGAAGAGACCCAGTACTTC | CASSQGGEETQYF
TRBJ1-2 | TRBV5-4 | . | . | TGTGCCAGCAGCCTCTCGGGGGTATCTGACTACACCTTC | CASSLSGVSDYTF
TRBJ2-7 | TRBV30 | TRBD2 | . | TGTGCCTGGGGAGATGATATGGGACTAGCGGATTCCTACGAGCAGTACTTC | CAWGDDMGLADSYEQYF
TRBJ2-2 | TRBV6-6 | . | once | TGTGCCAGCAGTTACTCGAAACAGATGAACACCGGGGAGCTGTTTTTT | CASSYSKQMNTGELFF
TRBJ1-3 | TRBV7-9 | TRBD1 | . | TGTGCCAGCAGGAAGGGACAGAGCTCTGGAAACACCATATATTTT | CASRKGQSSGNTIYF
TRBJ2-2 | TRBV7-9 | . | . | TGTGCCAGCAGCTTTACAGGCACCGGGGAGCTGTTTTTT | CASSFTGTGELFF
TRBJ1-1 | TRBV27 | . | . | TGTGCCAGCAGTTTCACCCTAAGGAACACTGAAGCTTTCTTT | CASSFTLRNTEAFF
TRBJ1-2 | TRBV2 | . | . | TGTGCCAGCAGGGGGACGTTGAACTATGGCTACACCTTC | CASRGTLNYGYTF
TRBJ2-5 | TRBV6-6 | . | . | TGTGCCAGCAGAGGGGAGAACCAAGAGACCCAGTACTTC | CASRGENQETQYF
TRBJ2-7 | TRBV13 | TRBD1 | . | TGTGCCAGCAGCTTACGGGACAGAATCTACGAGCAGTACTTC | CASSLRDRIYEQYF
TRBJ2-2 | TRBV19 | . | . | TGTGCCAGTAAGGGCAGGGCCGGGGAGCTGTTTTTT | CASKGRAGELFF
TRBJ1-1 | TRBV4-1 | . | . | TGCGCCAGCAGCCAAGATTCCCGGAGATTCATGAACACTGAAGCTTTCTTT | CASSQDSRRFMNTEAFF
TRBJ2-7 | TRBV28 | TRBD1 | . | TGTGCCAGCAGGCCAGCACAGGGGGGATCCTACGAGCAGTACTTC | CASRPAQGGSYEQYF
TRBJ1-2 | TRBV4-1 | . | once | TGCGCCAGCAGCCAAGTTTGGAGTCAGAGAAACGGCTACACCTTC | CASSQVWSQRNGYTF
TRBJ1-4 | TRBV2 | . | . | TGTGCCAGCAGTCGACTGAACGCTAATGAAAAACTGTTTTTT | CASSRLNANEKLFF
TRBJ1-1 | TRBV5-1 | TRBD1 | . | TGCGCCAGCAGCTCCGACAGGGAGGGGAAAGCTTTCTTT | CASSSDREGKAFF
TRBJ2-5 | TRBV25-1 | . | . | TGTGCCAGCAGTGAAACACGGACTACCCAGTACTTC | CASSETRTTQYF
TRBJ2-1 | TRBV14 | . | . | TGTGCCAGCAGCCAAGATCGGACGAATGAGCAGTTCTTC | CASSQDRTNEQFF
TRBJ2-1 | TRBV28 | . | . | TGTGCCATCCGTGGCGTCCCCTCCTACAATGAGCAGTTCTTC | CAIRGVPSYNEQFF
TRBJ2-3 | TRBV27 | . | . | TGTGCCAGCAGTCCACGACAGGGAGGGGATACGCAGTATTTT | CASSPRQGGDTQYF
TRBJ2-1 | TRBV4-2 | TRBD2 | . | TGTGCCAGCAGCCATGCGGGGGACCCATCAGAGCAGTTCTTC | CASSHAGDPSEQFF
TRBJ2-1 | TRBV6-5 | . | . | TGTGCCAGCAGTTTTAGACCCGCTCCGCGACTCAATGAGCAGTTCTTC | CASSFRPAPRLNEQFF
TRBJ2-7 | TRBV6-5 | . | . | TGTGCCAGCTCGCCATACAGGGTGGGCGAGCAGTACTTC | CASSPYRVGEQYF
TRBJ2-2 | TRBV19 | . | . | TGTGCCAGTAGGTCCGGAGGGGGCACCGGGGAGCTGTTTTTT | CASRSGGGTGELFF
TRBJ2-1 | TRBV2 | TRBD1 | . | TGTGCCAGCAGAGCTACAGGGGACGGTGAGCAGTTCTTC | CASRATGDGEQFF
TRBJ1-1 | TRBV5-1 | . | . | TGCGCCAGCAGCGGGGAGGGATCGATGAACACTGAAGCTTTCTTT | CASSGEGSMNTEAFF
TRBJ2-6 | TRBV28 | . | . | TGTGCCAGCAGTTTATGGATCCTCCGGGGTAACAGCTCTGGGGCCAACGTCCTGACTTTC | CASSLWILRGNSSGANVLTF
TRBJ2-5 | TRBV30 | . | . | TGTGCCTGGAGTGACCCGACCCGGGACCCCCAAGAGACCCAGTACTTC | CAWSDPTRDPQETQYF
TRBJ2-7 | TRBV4-1 | . | . | TGCGCCAGCAGCCTAGCTTCCAGGGCCTACGAGCAGTACTTC | CASSLASRAYEQYF
TRBJ2-7 | TRBV7-9 | . | . | TGTGCCAGCACCCCCCCGTCGGGCGACGAGCAGTACTTC | CASTPPSGDEQYF
TRBJ2-3 | TRBV10-2 | TRBD2 | . | TGCGCCAGCGGAGCGGGAGATAGCACAGATACGCAGTATTTT | CASGAGDSTDTQYF
TRBJ1-1 | TRBV7-9 | . | . | TGTGCCAGCAGCTTACAGGGCCAGAACACTGAAGCTTTCTTT | CASSLQGQNTEAFF
TRBJ2-7 | TRBV7-9 | . | . | TGTGCCAGCAGCTTAGCCGGCGCGTACGAGCAGTACTTC | CASSLAGAYEQYF
TRBJ1-3 | TRBV18 | TRBD1 | . | TGTGCCAGCTCACCTAGGACAGGCCTGACCTCTGGAAACACCATATATTTT | CASSPRTGLTSGNTIYF
TRBJ1-6 | TRBV5-4 | . | . | TGTGCCAGCAGCTTGGTAGATGGTAGTTCACCCCTCCACTTT | CASSLVDGSSPLHF
TRBJ2-7 | TRBV5-4 | . | . | TGTGCCAGCAGCACGGACCTCGCCCCCTTCGAGCAGTACTTC | CASSTDLAPFEQYF
TRBJ2-7 | TRBV5-4 | TRBD1 | . | TGTGCCAGCAGCTTCGACAGGGTCTACGAGCAGTACTTC | CASSFDRVYEQYF
TRBJ2-5 | TRBV7-9 | TRBD2 | . | TGTGCCAGCAGCTTAGTAGCGGGAGGTATGGAGACCCAGTACTTC | CASSLVAGGMETQYF
TRBJ2-3 | TRBV4-1 | . | . | TGCGCCAGCAGCCAAGGTCCTACCGAATTCCTCACAGATACGCAGTATTTT | CASSQGPTEFLTDTQYF
TRBJ2-1 | TRBV7-3 | . | . | TGTGCCAGCAGCTTATTGGCTAGTGGTGATGAGCAGTTCTTC | CASSLLASGDEQFF
TRBJ2-7 | TRBV21-1 | . | . | TGTGCCAGCAGCTTCCCCCGGTGGGGGACGTTCTCCTACGAGCAGTACTTC | CASSFPRWGTFSYEQYF
TRBJ2-7 | TRBV19 | . | . | TGTGCCAGTAGTATAGCAGGGTCGGACGAGCAGTACTTC | CASSIAGSDEQYF
TRBJ1-1 | TRBV21-1 | . | . | TGTGCCAGCAGGGTGAAGGATCCCAAAAACACTGAAGCTTTCTTT | CASRVKDPKNTEAFF
TRBJ1-2 | TRBV9 | . | . | TGTGCCAGCAGCGTAGGTTGGGGGAGCGGCTACACCTTC | CASSVGWGSGYTF
TRBJ2-1 | TRBV7-6 | . | . | TGTGCCAGCAGCTTAGTCTCGTTGGGGGCTGGAGAGCAGTTCTTC | CASSLVSLGAGEQFF
TRBJ2-1 | TRBV11-2 | TRBD1 | . | TGTGCCAGCAGCTCGGACAGGTTACGCAATGAGCAGTTCTTC | CASSSDRLRNEQFF
TRBJ1-2 | TRBV2 | . | . | TGTGCCAGCTTAAGAGGGTATGGCTACACCTTC | CASLRGYGYTF
TRBJ2-7 | TRBV10-2 | . | . | TGCGCCAGCAGTGAGTCAACTAGCAGGTACGAGCAGTACTTC | CASSESTSRYEQYF
TRBJ1-1 | TRBV11-2 | . | . | TGCGCCAGCAGCCCAGACAGGTTGAACACTGAAGCTTTCTTT | CASSPDRLNTEAFF
TRBJ2-4 | TRBV30 | . | . | TGTGCCTGGAGCTTTGGGGCACTAGCCAAAAACATTCAGTACTTC | CAWSFGALAKNIQYF
TRBJ2-7 | TRBV23-1 | . | . | TGCGCCAGCAGCCGGGACACCTACGAGCAGTACTTC | CASSRDTYEQYF
TRBJ2-5 | TRBV6-6 | . | . | TGTGCCAGCAGCCTGGAGGAAGAGACCCAGTACTTC | CASSLEEETQYF
TRBJ2-7 | TRBV30 | TRBD2 | . | TGTGCCTGGAGCGCCGGACTAGCGGGGATCTACGAGCAGTACTTC | CAWSAGLAGIYEQYF
TRBJ2-1 | TRBV28 | . | . | TGTGCCAGCAGTTTCTACAATGAGCAGTTCTTC | CASSFYNEQFF
TRBJ2-7 | TRBV12-5 | . | . | TGTGCTAGTGGTACCAGGGGTTTCTACGAGCAGTACTTC | CASGTRGFYEQYF
TRBJ2-3 | TRBV27 | . | . | TGTGCCAGCAGTACGACAGGCCAAGCCACAGATACGCAGTATTTT | CASSTTGQATDTQYF
TRBJ2-2 | TRBV7-3 | . | . | TGTGCCAGCAGCTCTCCGGGCACCGGGGAGCTGTTTTTT | CASSSPGTGELFF
TRBJ2-3 | TRBV5-5 | TRBD2 | . | TGTGCCAGCAGCTTTTCTAGCGGGGGTGGGCCAGATACGCAGTATTTT | CASSFSSGGGPDTQYF